This T cell receptor (beta chain) was profiled in a study of blood T cell repertoires in COVID-19 (dated by TCRdb to between 2020 and 2021). For the study in its entirety: Samples covering the acute and convalescent phases of COVID-19 were provided by collaborators in the United States, Italy and Spain. Where available, HLA class I and class II types were obtained from metadata supplied by the sample provider rather than from assay-based typing. Subjects who had been exposed to COVID-19, were actively infected with it, or had recovered from it provided the deeply sampled blood TCRbeta repertoires that made up the dataset. The prospective study material was composed of cDNA or gDNA derived from T cells, B-cell-depleted T cells, or PBMCs. Samples were obtained from the ongoing ImmuneRACE study (first 160 participants) and from about 1,300 subjects provided by 6 global collaborators. The repertoires were released in a freely available public database meant as a resource for research on the immune response to SARS-CoV-2. The sample metadata nearly always contained a de-identified subject ID, COVID-19 status, age in years and sex.

General study outcomes and caveats: The amount of clinical and demographic metadata varied by source and participant and was provided uncurated.

About this clone itself: It lacks a known antigen. No per-base quality is available; no much larger clone lies one base away.

Whole blood was collected in K2EDTA tubes by collaborating institutions according to the institutions' own protocols. For TCRbeta analysis, collaborators shipped samples as frozen whole blood, isolated PBMCs, or DNA extracted from either of those sample types. TCRbeta CDR3 regions were amplified from genomic DNA by means of the immunoSEQ Assay, a bias-controlled multiplex PCR. Regarding the original processing steps: Within the assay, amplification of reference gene primers was used to estimate how many nucleated cells each sample contained. Sequence reads were collapsed and filtered to measure the absolute abundance of every unique TCRbeta CDR3 rearrangement. For each sample, productive Simpson clonality was calculated by taking the square root of Simpson's diversity index across productive rearrangements. TCRdb took this table from immuneACCESS and kept in-frame rearrangements with V and J called. Such tables lack part of the clones; where checked against another copy, unresolved V genes explain under half of the gap, and the rest is unexplained. Clonal size and the V and J genes are those of that table, whereas D and trimming came from the DNA. For this sample there are around 180,000 clones; 70% to 90% appear just once. The ten largest clones take up around 2.5% of the sample.

The CDR1 and CDR2 encoded by the germline V gene (reference sequence) are PRHDT and FYEKMQ. Unmatched junction bases come to 19, with V trimmed by 5 bases and J by 7 bases. The CDR3 covers 18 residues, taking in both the cysteine and the phenylalanine. Here the CDR3 DNA is all that survives: 54 bases in frame from base 1. The sequenced sample was peripheral blood. The chain was built from TRBV13 and TRBJ2-2; 7 bases in between match TRBD1. This clonotype originated in a man aged 40-50 years with active or convalescent COVID-19. CDR3 region: CASSHRSPGTAPSGELFF. The nucleotides read TGTGCCAGCAGCCATAGATCCCCCGGGACAGCTCCTAGCGGGGAGCTGTTTTTT.